This T cell receptor beta chain was recorded in a study of T cell responses to AZD1222 COVID-19 vaccine. CDR3 length: 15 residues. CDR1 is WNHNN and CDR2 is SYGVQD in the germline V gene (reference sequence). Trimming removed 2 bases at V and 4 bases at J, with 11 bases between. This clone occurred a few times. No antigen is known for it. Assay used: immunoSEQ multiplex PCR; TCRdb lists only in-frame clones, some missing. The sample consists of 150,000 to 200,000 clones, about 91% of them appearing once. Study-wide points: An increase in Spike-specific TCR breadth and depth was observed after two AZD1222 doses. Donors were mostly white British, more females; clonal diversity possibly underestimated. Mapped onto spike, vaccine-associated CD4 TCRs spanned it and were dominant at 160-218 and 743-854. Just a handful of people given AZD1222 tested seropositive at baseline.

The rearrangement links TRBV10-1 to TRBJ2-2, with a weak D call TRBD2 (5 bases). This clonotype was obtained from an adult who received the AZD1222 COVID-19 vaccine. Here the sequenced sample was peripheral blood, taken 28 days after the second AZD1222 dose. CDR3 nucleotides: TGCGCCAGCAGTGAGAAAGTTGGACTCACCGGGGAGCTGTTTTTT. Protein product: CASSEKVGLTGELFF.